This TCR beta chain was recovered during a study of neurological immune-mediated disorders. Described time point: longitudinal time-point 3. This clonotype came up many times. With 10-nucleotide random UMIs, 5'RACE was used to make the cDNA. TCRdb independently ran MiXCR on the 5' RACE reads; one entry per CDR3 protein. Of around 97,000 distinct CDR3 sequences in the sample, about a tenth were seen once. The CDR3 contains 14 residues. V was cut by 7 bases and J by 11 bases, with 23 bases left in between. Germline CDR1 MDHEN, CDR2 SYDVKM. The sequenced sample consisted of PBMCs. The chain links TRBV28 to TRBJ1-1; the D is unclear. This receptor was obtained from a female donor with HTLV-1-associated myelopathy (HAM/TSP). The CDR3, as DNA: TGTGCCAGCATATCGAAAAGCAGCGGGAGTCGGGCTTTCTTT. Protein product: CASISKSSGSRAFF.